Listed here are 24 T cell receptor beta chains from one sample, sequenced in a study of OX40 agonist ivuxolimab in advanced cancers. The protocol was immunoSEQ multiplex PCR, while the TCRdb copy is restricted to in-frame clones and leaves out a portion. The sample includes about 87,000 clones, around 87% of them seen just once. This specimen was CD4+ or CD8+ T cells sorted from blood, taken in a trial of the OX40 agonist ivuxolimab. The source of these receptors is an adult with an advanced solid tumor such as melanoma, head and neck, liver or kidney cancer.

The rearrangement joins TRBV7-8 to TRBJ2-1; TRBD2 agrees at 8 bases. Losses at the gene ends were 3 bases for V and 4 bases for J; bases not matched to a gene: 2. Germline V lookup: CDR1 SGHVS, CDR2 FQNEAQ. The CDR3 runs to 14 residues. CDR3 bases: TGTGCCAGCAGCTTCACGGGAGGGTACAATGAGCAGTTCTTC. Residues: CASSFTGGYNEQFF.

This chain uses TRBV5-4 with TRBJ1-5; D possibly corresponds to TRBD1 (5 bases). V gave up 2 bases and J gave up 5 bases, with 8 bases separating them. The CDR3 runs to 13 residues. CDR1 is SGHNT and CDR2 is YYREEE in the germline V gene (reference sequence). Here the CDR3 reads CASSFGGDQPQHF. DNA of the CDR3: TGTGCCAGCAGCTTCGGGGGGGATCAGCCCCAGCATTTT.

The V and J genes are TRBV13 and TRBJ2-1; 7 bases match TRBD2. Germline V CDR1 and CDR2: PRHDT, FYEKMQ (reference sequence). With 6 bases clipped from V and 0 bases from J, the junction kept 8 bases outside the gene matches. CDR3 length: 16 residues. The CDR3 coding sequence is TGTGCCAGCAGTCCTCCGGGCGGGAGCTCCTACAATGAGCAGTTCTTC. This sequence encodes CASSPPGGSSYNEQFF.

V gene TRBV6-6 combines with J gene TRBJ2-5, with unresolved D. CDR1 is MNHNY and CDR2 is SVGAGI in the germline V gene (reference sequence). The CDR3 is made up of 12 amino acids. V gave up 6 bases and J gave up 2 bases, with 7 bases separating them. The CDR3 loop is CASSPRQETQYF. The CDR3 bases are TGTGCCAGCAGCCCCAGGCAAGAGACCCAGTACTTC.

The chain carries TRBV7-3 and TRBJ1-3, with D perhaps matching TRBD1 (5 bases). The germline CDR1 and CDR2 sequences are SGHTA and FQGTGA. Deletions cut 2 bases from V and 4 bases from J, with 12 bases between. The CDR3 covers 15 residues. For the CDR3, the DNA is TGTGCCAGCAGCTTATCTTTCGGGGCAGGAAACACCATATATTTT. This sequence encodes CASSLSFGAGNTIYF.

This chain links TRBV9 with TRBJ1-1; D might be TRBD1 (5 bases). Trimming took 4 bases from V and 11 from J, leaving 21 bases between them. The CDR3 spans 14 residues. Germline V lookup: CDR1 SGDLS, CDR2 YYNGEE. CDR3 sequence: CASSPRGRQGGAFF. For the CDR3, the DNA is TGTGCCAGCAGCCCCCGAGGTAGGCAGGGCGGTGCTTTCTTT.

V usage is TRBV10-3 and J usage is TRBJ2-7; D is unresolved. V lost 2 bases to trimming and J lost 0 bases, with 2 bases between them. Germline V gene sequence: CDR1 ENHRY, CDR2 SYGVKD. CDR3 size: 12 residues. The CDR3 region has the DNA TGTGCCATCAGTGAGACCTCCTACGAGCAGTACTTC. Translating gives CAISETSYEQYF.

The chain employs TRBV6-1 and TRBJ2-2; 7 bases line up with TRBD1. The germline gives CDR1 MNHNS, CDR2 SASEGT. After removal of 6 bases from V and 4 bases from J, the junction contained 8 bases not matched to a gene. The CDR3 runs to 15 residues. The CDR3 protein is CASSVGGLATGELFF. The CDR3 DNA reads TGTGCCAGCAGCGTAGGGGGCCTGGCCACCGGGGAGCTGTTTTTT.

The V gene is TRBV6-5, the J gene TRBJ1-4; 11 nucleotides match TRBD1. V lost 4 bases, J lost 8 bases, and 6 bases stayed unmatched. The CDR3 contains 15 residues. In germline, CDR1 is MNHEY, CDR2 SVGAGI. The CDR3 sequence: CASSSRDRGWEKLFF. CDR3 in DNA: TGTGCCAGCAGTTCAAGGGACAGGGGGTGGGAAAAACTGTTTTTT.

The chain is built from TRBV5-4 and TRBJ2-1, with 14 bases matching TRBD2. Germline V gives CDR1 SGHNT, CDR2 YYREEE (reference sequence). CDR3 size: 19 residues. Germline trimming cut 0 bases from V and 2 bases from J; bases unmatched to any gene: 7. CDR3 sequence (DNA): TGTGCCAGCAGCTTGGGACTAGCGGGAGGGCCGGGGACCTACAATGAGCAGTTCTTC. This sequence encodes CASSLGLAGGPGTYNEQFF.

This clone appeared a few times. The CDR3 DNA reads TGTGCCTCCGCAGGGAGTAATTCACCCCTCCACTTT. It codes for CASAGSNSPLHF. This chain links TRBV30 with TRBJ1-6; D is perhaps TRBD1 (5 bases). The V end lost 7 bases, the J end lost 6 bases, and 10 bases lay between the germline ends. The CDR3 consists of 12 residues. Germline V lookup: CDR1 GTSNPN, CDR2 SVGIG (reference sequence).

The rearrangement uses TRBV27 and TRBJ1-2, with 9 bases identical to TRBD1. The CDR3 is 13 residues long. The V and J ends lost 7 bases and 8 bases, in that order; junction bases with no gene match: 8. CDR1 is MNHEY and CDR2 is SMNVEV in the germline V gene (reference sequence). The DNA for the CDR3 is TGTGCCAGCACCGACAGGGGGAAAAAGGGCTACACCTTC. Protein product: CASTDRGKKGYTF.

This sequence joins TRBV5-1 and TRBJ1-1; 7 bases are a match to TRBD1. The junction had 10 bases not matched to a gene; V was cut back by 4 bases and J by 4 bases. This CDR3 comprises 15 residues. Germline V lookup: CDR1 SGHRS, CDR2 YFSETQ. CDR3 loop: CASSGNRGAGTEAFF. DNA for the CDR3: TGCGCCAGCAGCGGTAACAGGGGAGCAGGCACTGAAGCTTTCTTT. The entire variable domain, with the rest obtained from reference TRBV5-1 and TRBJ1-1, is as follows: KAGVTQTPRYLIKTRGQQVTLSCSPISGHRSVSWYQQTPGQGLQFLFEYFSETQRNKGNFPGRFSGRQFSNSRSEMNVSTLELGDSALYLCASSGNRGAGTEAFFGQGTRLTVV.

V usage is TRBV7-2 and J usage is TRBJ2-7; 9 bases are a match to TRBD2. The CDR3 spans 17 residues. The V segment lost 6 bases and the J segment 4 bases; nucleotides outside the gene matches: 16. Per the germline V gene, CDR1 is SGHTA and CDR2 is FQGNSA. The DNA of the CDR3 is TGTGCCAGCAGGGCCCAGGCTAGCGGGGTCCAAGCGTACGAGCAGTACTTC. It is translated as CASRAQASGVQAYEQYF.

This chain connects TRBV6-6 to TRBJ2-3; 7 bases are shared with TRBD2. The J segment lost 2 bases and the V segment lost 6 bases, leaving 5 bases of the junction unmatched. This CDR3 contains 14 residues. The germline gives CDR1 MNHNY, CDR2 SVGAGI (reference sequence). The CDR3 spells CASSPREATDTQYF. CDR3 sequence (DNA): TGTGCCAGCAGCCCCCGGGAGGCCACAGATACGCAGTATTTT.

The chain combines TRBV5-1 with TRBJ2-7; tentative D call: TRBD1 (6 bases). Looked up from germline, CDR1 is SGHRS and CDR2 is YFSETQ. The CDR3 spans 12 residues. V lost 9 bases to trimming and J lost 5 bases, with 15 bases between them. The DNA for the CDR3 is TGCGCCACCTCGACAGGCAGGCACGAGCAGTACTTC. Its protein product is CATSTGRHEQYF.

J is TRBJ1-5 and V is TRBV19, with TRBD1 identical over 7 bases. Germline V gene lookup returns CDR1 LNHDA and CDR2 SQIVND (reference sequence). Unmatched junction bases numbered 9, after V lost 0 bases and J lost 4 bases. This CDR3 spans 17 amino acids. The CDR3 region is CASSIDRSGQKNQPQHF. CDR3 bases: TGTGCCAGTAGTATAGATAGGTCGGGACAGAAAAATCAGCCCCAGCATTTT.

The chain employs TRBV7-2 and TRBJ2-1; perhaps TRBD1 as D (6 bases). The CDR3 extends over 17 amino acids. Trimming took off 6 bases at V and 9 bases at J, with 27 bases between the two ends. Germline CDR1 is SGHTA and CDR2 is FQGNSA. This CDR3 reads CASRRLSTGQRSGEQFF. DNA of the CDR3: TGTGCCAGCAGGCGGCTCTCGACCGGACAGCGTTCGGGTGAGCAGTTCTTC.

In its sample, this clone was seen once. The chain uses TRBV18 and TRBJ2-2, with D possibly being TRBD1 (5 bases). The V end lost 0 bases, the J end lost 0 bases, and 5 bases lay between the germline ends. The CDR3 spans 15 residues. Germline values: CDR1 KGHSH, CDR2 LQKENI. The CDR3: CASSPPGPNTGELFF. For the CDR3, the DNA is TGTGCCAGCTCACCACCGGGGCCGAACACCGGGGAGCTGTTTTTT.

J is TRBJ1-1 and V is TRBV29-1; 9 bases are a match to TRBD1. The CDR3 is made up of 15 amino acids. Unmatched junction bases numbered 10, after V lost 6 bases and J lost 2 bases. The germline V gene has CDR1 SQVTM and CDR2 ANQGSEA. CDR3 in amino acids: CSVRDRTGENTEAFF. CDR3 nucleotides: TGCAGCGTCCGAGATCGGACAGGGGAAAACACTGAAGCTTTCTTT.

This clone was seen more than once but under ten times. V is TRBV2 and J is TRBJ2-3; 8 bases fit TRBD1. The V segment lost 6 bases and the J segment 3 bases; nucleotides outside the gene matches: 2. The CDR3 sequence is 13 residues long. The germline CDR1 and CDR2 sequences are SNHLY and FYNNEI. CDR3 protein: CASRGDRTDTQYF. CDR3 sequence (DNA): TGTGCCAGCAGGGGGGACAGGACAGATACGCAGTATTTT.

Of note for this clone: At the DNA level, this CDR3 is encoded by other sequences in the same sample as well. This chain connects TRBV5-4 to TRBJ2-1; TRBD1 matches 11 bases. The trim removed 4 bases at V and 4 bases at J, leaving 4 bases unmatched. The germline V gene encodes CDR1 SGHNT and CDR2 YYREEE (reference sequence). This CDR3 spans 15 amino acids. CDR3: CASSAGTGGYNEQFF. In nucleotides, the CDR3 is TGTGCCAGCAGCGCCGGGACAGGGGGATACAATGAGCAGTTCTTC. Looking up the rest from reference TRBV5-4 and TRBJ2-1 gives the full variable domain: ETGVTQSPTHLIKTRGQQVTLRCSSQSGHNTVSWYQQALGQGPQFIFQYYREEENGRGNFPPRFSGLQFPNYSSELNVNALELDDSALYLCASSAGTGGYNEQFFGPGTRLTVL.

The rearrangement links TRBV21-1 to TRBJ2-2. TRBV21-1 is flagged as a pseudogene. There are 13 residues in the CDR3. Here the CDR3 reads CASSKDQTGELFF. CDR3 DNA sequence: TGTGCCAGCAGCAAAGACCAAACCGGGGAGCTGTTTTTT.

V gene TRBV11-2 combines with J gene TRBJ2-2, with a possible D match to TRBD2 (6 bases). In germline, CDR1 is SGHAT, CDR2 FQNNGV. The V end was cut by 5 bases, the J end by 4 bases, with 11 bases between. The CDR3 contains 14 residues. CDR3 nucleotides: TGTGCCAGCAGCACCCTGGGGGGCACCGGGGAGCTGTTTTTT. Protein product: CASSTLGGTGELFF.